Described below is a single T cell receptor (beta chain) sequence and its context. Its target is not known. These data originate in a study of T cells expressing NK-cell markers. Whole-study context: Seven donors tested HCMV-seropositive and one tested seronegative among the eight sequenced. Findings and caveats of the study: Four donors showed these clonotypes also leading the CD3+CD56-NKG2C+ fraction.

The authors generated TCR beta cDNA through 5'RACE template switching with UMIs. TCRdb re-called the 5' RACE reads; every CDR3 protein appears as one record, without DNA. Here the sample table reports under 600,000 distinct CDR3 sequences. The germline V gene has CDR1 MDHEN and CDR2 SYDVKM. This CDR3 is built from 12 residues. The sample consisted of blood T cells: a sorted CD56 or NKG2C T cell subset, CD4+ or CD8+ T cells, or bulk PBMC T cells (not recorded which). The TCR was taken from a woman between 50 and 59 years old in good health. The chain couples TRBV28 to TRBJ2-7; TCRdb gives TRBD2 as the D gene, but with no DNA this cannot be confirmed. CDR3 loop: CASRGGGTRQYF.